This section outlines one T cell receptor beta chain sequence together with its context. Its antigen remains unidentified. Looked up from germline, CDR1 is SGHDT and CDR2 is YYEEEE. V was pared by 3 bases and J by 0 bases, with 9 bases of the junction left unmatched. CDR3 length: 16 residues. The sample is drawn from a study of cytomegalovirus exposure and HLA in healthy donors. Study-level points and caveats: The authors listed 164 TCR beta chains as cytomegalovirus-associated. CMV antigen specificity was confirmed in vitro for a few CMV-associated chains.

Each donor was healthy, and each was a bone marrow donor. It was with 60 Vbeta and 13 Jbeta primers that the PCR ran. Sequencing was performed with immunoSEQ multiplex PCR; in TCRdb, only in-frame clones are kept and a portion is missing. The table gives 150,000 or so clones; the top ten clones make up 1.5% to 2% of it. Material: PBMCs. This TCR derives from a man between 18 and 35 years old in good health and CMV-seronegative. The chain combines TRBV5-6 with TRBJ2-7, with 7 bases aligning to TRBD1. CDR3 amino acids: CASSSAGTVTSYEQYF. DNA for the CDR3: TGTGCCAGCAGCTCGGCCGGGACAGTGACCTCCTACGAGCAGTACTTC.